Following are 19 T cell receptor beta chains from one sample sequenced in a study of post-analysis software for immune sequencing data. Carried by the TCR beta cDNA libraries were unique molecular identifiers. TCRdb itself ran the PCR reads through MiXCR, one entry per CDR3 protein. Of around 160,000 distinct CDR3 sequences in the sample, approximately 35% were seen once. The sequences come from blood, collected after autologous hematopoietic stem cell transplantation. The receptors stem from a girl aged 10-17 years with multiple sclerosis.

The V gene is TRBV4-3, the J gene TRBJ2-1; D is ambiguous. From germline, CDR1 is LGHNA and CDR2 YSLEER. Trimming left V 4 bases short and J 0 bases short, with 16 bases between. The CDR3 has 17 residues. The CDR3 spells CASSPQLVASSYNEQFF. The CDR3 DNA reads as TGCGCCAGCAGCCCCCAGCTCGTGGCCAGCTCCTACAATGAGCAGTTCTTC.

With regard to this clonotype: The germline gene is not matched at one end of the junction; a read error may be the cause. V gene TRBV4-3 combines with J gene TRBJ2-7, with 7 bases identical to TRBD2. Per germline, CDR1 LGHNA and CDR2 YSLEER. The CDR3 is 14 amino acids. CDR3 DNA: TGCGCCAGCAGCCAAGAGCGGGGGTCCTACGAGCATTACTTC. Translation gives CASSQERGSYEHYF.

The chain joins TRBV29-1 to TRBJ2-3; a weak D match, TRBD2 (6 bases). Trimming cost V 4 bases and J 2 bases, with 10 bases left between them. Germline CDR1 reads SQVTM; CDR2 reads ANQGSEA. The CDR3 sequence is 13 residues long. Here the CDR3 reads CSVAAGITDTQYF. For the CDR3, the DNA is TGCAGCGTTGCGGCGGGGATCACAGATACGCAGTATTTT.

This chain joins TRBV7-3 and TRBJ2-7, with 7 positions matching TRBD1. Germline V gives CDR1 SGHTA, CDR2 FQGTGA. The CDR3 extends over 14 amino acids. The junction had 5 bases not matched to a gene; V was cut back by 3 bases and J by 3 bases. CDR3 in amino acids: CASSLTGLGYEQYF. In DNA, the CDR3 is TGTGCCAGCAGCTTGACAGGGCTTGGCTACGAGCAGTACTTC.

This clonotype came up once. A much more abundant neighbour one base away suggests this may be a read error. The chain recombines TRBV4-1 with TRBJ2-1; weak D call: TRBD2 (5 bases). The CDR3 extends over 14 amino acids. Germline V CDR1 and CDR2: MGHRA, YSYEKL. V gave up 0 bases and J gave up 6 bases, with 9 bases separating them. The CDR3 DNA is TGCGCCAGCAGCCAAGAGCAGGACTTCAATGAGCAGTTCTTC. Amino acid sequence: CASSQEQDFNEQFF.

In nucleotides, the CDR3 is TGTGCCACCAGTGAGAGACTAGCGGGTGCGCTGAGAGATACGCAGTATTTT. Translated, it gives CATSERLAGALRDTQYF. The chain uses TRBV24-1 and TRBJ2-3; 10 nucleotides agree with TRBD2. The V gene end was trimmed by 4 bases and the J gene end by 5 bases; junction bases not matched to a gene: 11. This CDR3 has 17 residues. Germline CDR1 is KGHDR and CDR2 is SFDVKD.

The CDR3 is CASSPPDGEGTNEQYF. In DNA, the CDR3 is TGTGCCAGCTCACCCCCAGATGGCGAGGGGACGAACGAGCAGTACTTC. V usage is TRBV18 and J usage is TRBJ2-7; D tentatively reads TRBD1 or TRBD2 (5 bases each). Trimming shortened V by 3 bases and J by 5 bases, and 20 bases separated the two germline ends. This CDR3 region has 16 residues. In germline, CDR1 is KGHSH, CDR2 LQKENI.

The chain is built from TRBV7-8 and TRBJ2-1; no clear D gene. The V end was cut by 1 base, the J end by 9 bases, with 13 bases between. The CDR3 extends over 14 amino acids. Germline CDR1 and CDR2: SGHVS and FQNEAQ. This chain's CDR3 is CASSLEGLRGEQFF. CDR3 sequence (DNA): TGTGCCAGCAGCTTAGAAGGGCTCCGCGGTGAGCAGTTCTTC.

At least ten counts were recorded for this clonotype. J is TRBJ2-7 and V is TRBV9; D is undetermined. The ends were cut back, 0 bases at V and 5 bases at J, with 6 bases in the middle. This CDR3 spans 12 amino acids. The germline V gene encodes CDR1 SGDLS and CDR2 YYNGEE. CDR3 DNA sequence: TGTGCCAGCAGCGTAGTATCGGACGAGCAGTACTTC. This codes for CASSVVSDEQYF.

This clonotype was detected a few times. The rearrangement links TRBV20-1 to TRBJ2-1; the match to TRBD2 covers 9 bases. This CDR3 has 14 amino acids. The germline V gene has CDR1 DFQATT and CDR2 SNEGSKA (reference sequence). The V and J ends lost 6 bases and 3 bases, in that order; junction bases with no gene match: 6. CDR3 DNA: TGCAGTGCCATTAGCGGGAGCAGCTACAATGAGCAGTTCTTC. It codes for CSAISGSSYNEQFF.

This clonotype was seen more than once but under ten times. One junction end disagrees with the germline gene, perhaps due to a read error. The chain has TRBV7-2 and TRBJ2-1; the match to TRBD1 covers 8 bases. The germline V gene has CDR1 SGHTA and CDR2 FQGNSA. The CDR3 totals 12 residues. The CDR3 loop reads CASSYLGTGGTF. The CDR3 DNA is TGTGCCAGCAGCTACCTCGGGACAGGTGGGACCTTC.

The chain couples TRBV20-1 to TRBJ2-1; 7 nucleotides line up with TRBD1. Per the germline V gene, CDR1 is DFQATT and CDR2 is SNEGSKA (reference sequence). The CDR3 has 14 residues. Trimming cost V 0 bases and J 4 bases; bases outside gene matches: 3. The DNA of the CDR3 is TGCAGTGCTAGAGAAGGGGGCACGTACAATGAGCAGTTCTTC. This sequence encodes CSAREGGTYNEQFF.

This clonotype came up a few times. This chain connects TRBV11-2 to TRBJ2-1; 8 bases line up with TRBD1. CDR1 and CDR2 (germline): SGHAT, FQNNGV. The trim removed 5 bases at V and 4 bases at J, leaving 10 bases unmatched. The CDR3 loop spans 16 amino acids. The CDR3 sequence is CASSQRGQGAYNEQFF. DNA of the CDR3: TGTGCCAGCAGCCAACGAGGACAGGGTGCATACAATGAGCAGTTCTTC.

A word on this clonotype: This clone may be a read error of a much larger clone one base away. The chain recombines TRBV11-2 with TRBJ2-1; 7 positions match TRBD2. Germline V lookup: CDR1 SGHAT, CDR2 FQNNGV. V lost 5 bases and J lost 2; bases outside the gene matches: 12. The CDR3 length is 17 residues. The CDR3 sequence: CASSPPQLAPPYNEQFF. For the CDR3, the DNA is TGTGCCAGCAGCCCGCCCCAACTAGCGCCTCCCTACAATGAGCAGTTCTTC.

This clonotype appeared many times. CDR3 protein: CAISPRQGSKETQYF. The CDR3 nucleotides read TGTGCCATCAGTCCACGACAGGGCTCCAAAGAGACCCAGTACTTC. This sequence joins TRBV10-3 and TRBJ2-5; the match to TRBD1 covers 7 bases. With 5 bases clipped from V and 3 bases from J, the junction kept 9 bases outside the gene matches. The V gene's germline CDR1 is ENHRY and CDR2 SYGVKD. The CDR3 is 15 residues long.

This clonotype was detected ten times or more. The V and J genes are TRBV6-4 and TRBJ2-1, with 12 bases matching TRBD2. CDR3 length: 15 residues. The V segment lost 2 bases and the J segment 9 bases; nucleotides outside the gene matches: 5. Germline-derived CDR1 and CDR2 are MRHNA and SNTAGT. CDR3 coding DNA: TGTGCCAGCAGTGACCTAGCGGGAGGGAGTGGTGAGCAGTTCTTC. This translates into CASSDLAGGSGEQFF.

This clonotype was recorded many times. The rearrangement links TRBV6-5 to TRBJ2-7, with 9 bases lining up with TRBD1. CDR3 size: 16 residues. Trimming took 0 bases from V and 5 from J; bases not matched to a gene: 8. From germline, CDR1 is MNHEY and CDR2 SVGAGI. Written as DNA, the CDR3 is TGTGCCAGCAGTTACTCGGGCGGGACAGGGTTCAACGAGCAGTACTTC. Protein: CASSYSGGTGFNEQYF.

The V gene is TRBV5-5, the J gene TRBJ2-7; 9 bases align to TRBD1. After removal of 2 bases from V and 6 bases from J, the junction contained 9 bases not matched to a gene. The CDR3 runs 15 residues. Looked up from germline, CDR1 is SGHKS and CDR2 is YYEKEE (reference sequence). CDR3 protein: CASSFGTGLVGEQYF. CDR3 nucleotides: TGTGCCAGCAGCTTCGGGACAGGGTTAGTGGGCGAGCAGTACTTC.

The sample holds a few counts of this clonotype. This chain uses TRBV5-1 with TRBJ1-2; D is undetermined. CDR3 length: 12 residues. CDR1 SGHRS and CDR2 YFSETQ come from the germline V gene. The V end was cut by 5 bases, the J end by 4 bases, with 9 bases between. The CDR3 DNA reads TGCGCCAGCAGGAACACGGCCTATGGCTACACCTTC. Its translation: CASRNTAYGYTF.